This T cell receptor (beta chain) is from a study of shared clonotypes between healthy human individuals. Study context: Each donor contributed plates that comprised three CD4 naive, three CD4 memory, two CD8 naive and one CD8 memory.

Using immunoSEQ multiplex PCR, the repertoire was profiled, and TCRdb retains in-frame clones only, with some absent. The table lists hundreds of thousands of clones, more than 95% of them singletons, with less than 0.065% in the top ten. Study-level results: Relative to clonotypes present in all four donors, those not shared had lower generation probabilities. A limitation of the genetic and exposure-history diversity represented arose from few donors. Naive CD4 clonotypes overlapped across a handful of donors at roughly 5%.

Trimming took off 5 bases at V and 1 base at J, with 15 bases between the two ends. CDR1 is MNHNY, CDR2 SVGAGI, per germline (reference sequence). The length of the CDR3 is 15 residues. As concerns this clone: Its antigen is unknown.

The TCR sequence derives from a woman in her 30s in good health. Sequencing was done on a sample of naive CD4+ T cells sorted from blood. Subset of the sample: CD45RA+ positively selected. The V call is TRBV6-6, the J call TRBJ2-7; weak D call: TRBD2 (6 bases). CDR3 sequence: CASSTRLVVSYEQYF. As DNA, the CDR3 is TGTGCCAGCAGTACCCGACTAGTTGTTTCCTACGAGCAGTACTTC.